This T cell receptor (beta chain) was identified during a study of early T cells in non-severe SARS-CoV-2 infection. Study at large: The chains were unpaired, and the sequenced material was bulk RNA from unsorted whole blood. Study results and limitations: Anti-spike CD8 responses were favored by VDJdb matching, which missed private and CD4 specificities.

V lost 1 base and J lost 6, with 10 bases in between. The CDR3 length is 14 residues. The germline V gene encodes CDR1 SGHVS and CDR2 FNYEAQ. This clonotype occurred many times. Its target is not known. Attached unique molecular identifiers marked individual cDNA molecules. TCRdb reanalysed the 5' RACE reads using MiXCR and keeps one entry per CDR3 protein. Among around 59,000 distinct CDR3 sequences, around 9.3% were seen once, and the ten largest hold around 17%. Source material: whole blood. The genes are TRBV7-6 and TRBJ1-5; D remains ambiguous. This receptor was taken from an adult who was a healthcare worker with PCR-confirmed SARS-CoV-2 infection or an uninfected control (not recorded which). This CDR3 reads CASSLDQGSQPQHF. DNA of the CDR3: TGTGCCAGCAGCTTAGATCAAGGTAGTCAGCCCCAGCATTTT.